This TCR beta chain stems from a study of OX40 agonist ivuxolimab in advanced cancers. Any history of autoimmune disease or systemic immunosuppression disqualified patients. The CDR3 loop spans 14 amino acids. Per the germline V gene, CDR1 is GTSNPN and CDR2 is SVGIG (reference sequence). Germline trimming cut 3 bases from V and 4 bases from J; bases unmatched to any gene: 6. Using immunoSEQ multiplex PCR, the repertoire was profiled, and TCRdb retains in-frame clones only, with some absent. The data hold nearly 110,000 clones, with 90% observed a single time. This clonotype was sampled from an adult with an advanced solid tumor such as melanoma, head and neck, liver or kidney cancer. The genes are TRBV30 and TRBJ2-7, with 10 bases lining up with TRBD1. The material sequenced was CD4+ or CD8+ T cells sorted from blood, taken in a trial of the OX40 agonist ivuxolimab. For the CDR3, the DNA is TGTGCCTGGAGCACGACAGGGGGCCTTTACGAGCAGTACTTC. It translates to CAWSTTGGLYEQYF.